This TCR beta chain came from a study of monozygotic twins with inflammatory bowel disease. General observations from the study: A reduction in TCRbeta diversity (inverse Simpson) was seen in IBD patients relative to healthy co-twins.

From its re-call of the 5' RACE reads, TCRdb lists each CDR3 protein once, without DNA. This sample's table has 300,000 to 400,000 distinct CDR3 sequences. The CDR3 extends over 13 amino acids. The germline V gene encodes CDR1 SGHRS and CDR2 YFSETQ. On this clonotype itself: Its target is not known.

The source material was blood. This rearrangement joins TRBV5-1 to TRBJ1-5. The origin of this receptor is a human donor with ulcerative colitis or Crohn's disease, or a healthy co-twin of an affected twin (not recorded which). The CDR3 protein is CASSLDDSQPQHF.